This T cell receptor (beta chain) was retrieved from a study of monozygotic twins with inflammatory bowel disease. TCRdb reprocessed the 5' RACE reads and reports one entry per CDR3 protein, with no DNA. The listing records approximately 160,000 distinct CDR3 sequences. The CDR3 loop spans 17 amino acids. Sequencing was performed on blood. This clonotype was obtained from a human donor with ulcerative colitis or Crohn's disease, or a healthy co-twin of an affected twin (not recorded which). The chain is built from TRBV21-1 and TRBJ1-2; the TCRdb call, TRBD1, lacks DNA for checking. TRBV21-1 is recorded as a pseudogene. CDR3 protein: CASSARKPLRGDYGYTF.